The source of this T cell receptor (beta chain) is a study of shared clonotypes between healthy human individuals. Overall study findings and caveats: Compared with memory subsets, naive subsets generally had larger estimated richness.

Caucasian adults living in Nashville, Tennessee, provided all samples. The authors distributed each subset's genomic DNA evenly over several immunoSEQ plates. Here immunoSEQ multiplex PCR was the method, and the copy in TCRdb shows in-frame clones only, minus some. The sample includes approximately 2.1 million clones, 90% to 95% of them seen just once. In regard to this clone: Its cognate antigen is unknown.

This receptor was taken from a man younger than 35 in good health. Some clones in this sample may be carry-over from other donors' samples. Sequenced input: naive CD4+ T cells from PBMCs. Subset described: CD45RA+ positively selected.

Here the CDR3 DNA reads TGTGCCACCAGCAGGGATGTCCGCACTGAAGCTTTCTTT. Its translation: CATSRDVRTEAFF. The rearrangement joins TRBV15 to TRBJ1-1; D gene unclear. This CDR3 spans 13 amino acids. Trimming pared 3 bases from V and 4 bases from J, leaving 9 bases between. The germline V gene encodes CDR1 LNHNV and CDR2 YYDKDF (reference sequence).